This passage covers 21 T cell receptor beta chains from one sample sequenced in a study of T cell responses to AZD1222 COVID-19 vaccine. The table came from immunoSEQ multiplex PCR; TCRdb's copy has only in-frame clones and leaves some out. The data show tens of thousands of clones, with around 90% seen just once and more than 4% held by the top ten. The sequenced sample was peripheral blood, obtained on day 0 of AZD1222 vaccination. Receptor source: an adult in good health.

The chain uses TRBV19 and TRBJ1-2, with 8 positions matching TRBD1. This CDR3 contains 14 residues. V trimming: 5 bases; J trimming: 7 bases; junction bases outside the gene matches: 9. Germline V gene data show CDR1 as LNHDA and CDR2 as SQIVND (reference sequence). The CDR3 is CASSPEDRASGYTF. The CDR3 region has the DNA TGTGCCAGTAGTCCCGAGGACAGGGCTAGTGGCTACACCTTC.

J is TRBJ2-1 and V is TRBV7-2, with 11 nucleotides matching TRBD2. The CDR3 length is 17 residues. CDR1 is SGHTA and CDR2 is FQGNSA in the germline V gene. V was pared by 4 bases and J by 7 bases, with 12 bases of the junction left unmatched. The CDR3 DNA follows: TGTGCCAGCAGCTCTTCGACTAGCGGGACCTGGGTAAATGAGCAGTTCTTC. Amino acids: CASSSSTSGTWVNEQFF.

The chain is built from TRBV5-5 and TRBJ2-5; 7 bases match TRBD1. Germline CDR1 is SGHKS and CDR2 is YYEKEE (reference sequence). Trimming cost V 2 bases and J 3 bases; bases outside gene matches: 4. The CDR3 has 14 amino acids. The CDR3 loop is CASSLTGAEETQYF. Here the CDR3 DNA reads TGTGCCAGCAGCTTAACAGGGGCTGAAGAGACCCAGTACTTC.

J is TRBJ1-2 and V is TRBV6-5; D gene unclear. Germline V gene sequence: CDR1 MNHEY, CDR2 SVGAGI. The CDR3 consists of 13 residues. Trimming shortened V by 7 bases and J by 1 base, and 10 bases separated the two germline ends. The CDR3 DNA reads TGTGCCAGCAAATACGGTAATAACTATGGCTACACCTTC. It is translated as CASKYGNNYGYTF.

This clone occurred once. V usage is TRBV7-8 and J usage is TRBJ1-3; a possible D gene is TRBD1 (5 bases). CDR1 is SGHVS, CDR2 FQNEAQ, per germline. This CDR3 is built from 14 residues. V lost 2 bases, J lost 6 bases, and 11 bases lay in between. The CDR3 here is CASSLSVGANTIYF. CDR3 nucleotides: TGTGCCAGCAGCTTATCGGTAGGGGCAAACACCATATATTTT.

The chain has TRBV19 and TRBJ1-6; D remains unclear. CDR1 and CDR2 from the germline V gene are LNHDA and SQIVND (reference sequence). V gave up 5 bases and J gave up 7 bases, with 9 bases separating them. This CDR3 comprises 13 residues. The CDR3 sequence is CASSSSKNSPLHF. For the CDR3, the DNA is TGTGCCAGTAGTTCGTCCAAGAATTCACCCCTCCACTTT.

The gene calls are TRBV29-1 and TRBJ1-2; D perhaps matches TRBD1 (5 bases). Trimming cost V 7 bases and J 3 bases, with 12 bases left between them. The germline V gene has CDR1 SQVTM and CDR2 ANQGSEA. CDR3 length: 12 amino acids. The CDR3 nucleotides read TGCAGCGCTGCCACAGGATACTATGGCTACACCTTC. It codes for CSAATGYYGYTF.

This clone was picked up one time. CDR3 loop: CASSLTGQREKLFF. The CDR3 DNA reads TGCGCCAGCAGCCTTACAGGGCAGCGCGAAAAACTGTTTTTT. The chain has TRBV4-1 and TRBJ1-4, with D possibly matching TRBD1 (6 bases). The germline V and J ends were trimmed by 4 bases and 8 bases, with 14 bases remaining between them. Germline CDR1 and CDR2: MGHRA and YSYEKL. This CDR3 spans 14 amino acids.

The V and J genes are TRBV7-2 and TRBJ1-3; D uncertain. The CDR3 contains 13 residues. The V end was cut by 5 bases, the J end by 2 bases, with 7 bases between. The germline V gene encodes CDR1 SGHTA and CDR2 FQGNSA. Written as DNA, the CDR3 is TGTGCCAGCAGCAAGGACCCTGGAAACACCATATATTTT. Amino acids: CASSKDPGNTIYF.

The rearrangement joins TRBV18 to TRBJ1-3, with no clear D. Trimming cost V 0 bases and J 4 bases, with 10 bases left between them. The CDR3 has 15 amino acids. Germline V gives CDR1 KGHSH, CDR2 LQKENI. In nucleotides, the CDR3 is TGTGCCAGCTCACCACCGTCGGAATCCGGAAACACCATATATTTT. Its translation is CASSPPSESGNTIYF.

The chain's CDR3 is CAISDWPRLESKYEQYF. The CDR3 nucleotides are TGTGCCATCAGTGATTGGCCTCGACTAGAGAGCAAATACGAGCAGTACTTC. V gene TRBV10-3 combines with J gene TRBJ2-7; a weak D match, TRBD2 (6 bases). CDR3 length: 17 residues. Germline lookup yields CDR1 ENHRY and CDR2 SYGVKD. The V gene lost 3 bases and the J gene lost 4 bases, with 22 bases spanning the gap.

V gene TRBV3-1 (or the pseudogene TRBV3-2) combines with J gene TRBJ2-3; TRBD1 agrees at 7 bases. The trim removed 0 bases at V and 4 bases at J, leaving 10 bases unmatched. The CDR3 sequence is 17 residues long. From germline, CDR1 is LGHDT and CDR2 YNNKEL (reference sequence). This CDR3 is CASSQEIGGPSADTQYF. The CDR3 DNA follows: TGTGCCAGCAGCCAAGAAATAGGGGGCCCCTCAGCAGATACGCAGTATTTT.

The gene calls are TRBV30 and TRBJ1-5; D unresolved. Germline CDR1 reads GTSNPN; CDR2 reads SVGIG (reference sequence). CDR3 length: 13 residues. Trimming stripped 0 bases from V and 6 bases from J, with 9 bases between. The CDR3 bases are TGTGCCTGGAGTGTAAATACGCGTCAGCCCCAGCATTTT. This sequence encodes CAWSVNTRQPQHF. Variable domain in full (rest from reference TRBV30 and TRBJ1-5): SQTIHQWPATLVQPVGSPLSLECTVEGTSNPNLYWYRQAAGRGLQLLFYSVGIGQISSEVPQNLSASRPQDRQFILSSKKLLLSDSGFYLCAWSVNTRQPQHFGDGTRLSIL.

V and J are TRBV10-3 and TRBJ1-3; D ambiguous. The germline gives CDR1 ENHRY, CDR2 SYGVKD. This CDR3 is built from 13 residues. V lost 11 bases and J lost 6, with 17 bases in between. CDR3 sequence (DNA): TGTGCCTCGTCGTCCGATCCCATAAACACCATATATTTT. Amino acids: CASSSDPINTIYF.

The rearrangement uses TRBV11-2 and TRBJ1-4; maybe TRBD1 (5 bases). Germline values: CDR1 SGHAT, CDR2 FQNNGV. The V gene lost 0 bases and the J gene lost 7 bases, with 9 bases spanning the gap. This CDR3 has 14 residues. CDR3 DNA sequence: TGTGCCAGCAGCTTAGATTGGGGCCGTGAAAAACTGTTTTTT. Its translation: CASSLDWGREKLFF.

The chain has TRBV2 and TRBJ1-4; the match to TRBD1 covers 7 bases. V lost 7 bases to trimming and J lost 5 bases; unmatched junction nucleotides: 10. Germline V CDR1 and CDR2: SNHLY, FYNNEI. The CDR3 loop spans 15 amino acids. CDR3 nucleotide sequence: TGTGCCAGCAATCAACAAACAGGGGTAAATGAAAAACTGTTTTTT. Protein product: CASNQQTGVNEKLFF. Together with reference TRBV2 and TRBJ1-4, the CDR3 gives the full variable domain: EPEVTQTPSHQVTQMGQEVILRCVPISNHLYFYWYRQILGQKVEFLVSFYNNEISEKSEIFDDQFSVERPDGSNFTLKIRSTKLEDSAMYFCASNQQTGVNEKLFFGSGTQLSVL.

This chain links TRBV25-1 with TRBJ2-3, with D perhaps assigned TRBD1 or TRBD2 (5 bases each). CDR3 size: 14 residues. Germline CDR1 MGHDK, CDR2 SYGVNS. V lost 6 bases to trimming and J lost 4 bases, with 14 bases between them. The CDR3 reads CASRREGVADTQYF. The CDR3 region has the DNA TGTGCCAGCAGGAGGGAAGGGGTGGCAGATACGCAGTATTTT.

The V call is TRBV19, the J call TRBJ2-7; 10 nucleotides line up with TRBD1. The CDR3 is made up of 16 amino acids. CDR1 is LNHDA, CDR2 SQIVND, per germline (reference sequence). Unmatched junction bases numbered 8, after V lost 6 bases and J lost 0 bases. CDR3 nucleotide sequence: TGTGCCAGTAGCCCCGACCGGGACAGGGGCTCCTACGAGCAGTACTTC. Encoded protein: CASSPDRDRGSYEQYF.

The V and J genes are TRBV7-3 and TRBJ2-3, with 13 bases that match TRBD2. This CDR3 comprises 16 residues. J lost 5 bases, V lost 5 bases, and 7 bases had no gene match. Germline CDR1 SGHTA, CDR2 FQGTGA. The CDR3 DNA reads TGTGCCAGCAGCCTCGGACTAGCGGGAGTAGTAGATACGCAGTATTTT. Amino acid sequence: CASSLGLAGVVDTQYF.

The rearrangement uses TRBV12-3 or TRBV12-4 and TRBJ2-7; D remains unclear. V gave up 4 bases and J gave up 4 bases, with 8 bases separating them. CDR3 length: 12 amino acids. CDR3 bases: TGTGCCAGCAGTTCCCCCCTTTACGAGCAGTACTTC. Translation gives CASSSPLYEQYF.

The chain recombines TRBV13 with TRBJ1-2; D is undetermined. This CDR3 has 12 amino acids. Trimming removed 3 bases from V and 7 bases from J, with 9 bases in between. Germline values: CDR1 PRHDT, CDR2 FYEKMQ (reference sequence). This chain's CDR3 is CASSLVDFGYTF. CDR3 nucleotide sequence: TGTGCCAGCAGCTTGGTGGACTTTGGCTACACCTTC.